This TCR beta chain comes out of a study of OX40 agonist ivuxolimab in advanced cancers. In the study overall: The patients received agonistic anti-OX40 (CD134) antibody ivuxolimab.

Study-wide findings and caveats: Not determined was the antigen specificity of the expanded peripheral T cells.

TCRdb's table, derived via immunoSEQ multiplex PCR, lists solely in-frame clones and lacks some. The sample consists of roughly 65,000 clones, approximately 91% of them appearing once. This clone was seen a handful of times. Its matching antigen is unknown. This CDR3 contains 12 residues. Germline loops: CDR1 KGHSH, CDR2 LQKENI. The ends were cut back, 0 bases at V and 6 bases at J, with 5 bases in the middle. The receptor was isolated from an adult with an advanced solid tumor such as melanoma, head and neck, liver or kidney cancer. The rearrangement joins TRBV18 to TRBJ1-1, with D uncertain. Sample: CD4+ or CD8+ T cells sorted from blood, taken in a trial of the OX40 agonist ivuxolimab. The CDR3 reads CASSPPGSEAFF. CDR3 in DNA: TGTGCCAGCTCACCACCGGGGTCTGAAGCTTTCTTT.